The clone carrying this TCR beta chain was counted at least ten times. The sample belongs to a study of T cell repertoires in cytomegalovirus infection. Study-level information: Public TCR beta signatures provided an indication of both CMV infection and a matching HLA type.

TCRdb ran MiXCR on the reads and lists one entry per CDR3 protein. This table holds about 250,000 distinct CDR3 sequences, around 6.6% found once. The germline V and J ends were trimmed by 6 bases and 4 bases, with 24 bases remaining between them. Germline assignment: CDR1 SNHLY and CDR2 FYNNEI. This CDR3 comprises 17 residues. This receptor was obtained from a human donor in good health (CMV status not recorded). Some clones in this sample may be carry-over from other donors' samples. The chain uses TRBV2 and TRBJ1-1; D possibly corresponds to TRBD1 (6 bases). The sample was PBMCs. The DNA of the CDR3 is TGTGCCAGCAGGGGCCCCGGGACATTCGACAAGGGCACTGAAGCTTTCTTT. This gives the protein CASRGPGTFDKGTEAFF.